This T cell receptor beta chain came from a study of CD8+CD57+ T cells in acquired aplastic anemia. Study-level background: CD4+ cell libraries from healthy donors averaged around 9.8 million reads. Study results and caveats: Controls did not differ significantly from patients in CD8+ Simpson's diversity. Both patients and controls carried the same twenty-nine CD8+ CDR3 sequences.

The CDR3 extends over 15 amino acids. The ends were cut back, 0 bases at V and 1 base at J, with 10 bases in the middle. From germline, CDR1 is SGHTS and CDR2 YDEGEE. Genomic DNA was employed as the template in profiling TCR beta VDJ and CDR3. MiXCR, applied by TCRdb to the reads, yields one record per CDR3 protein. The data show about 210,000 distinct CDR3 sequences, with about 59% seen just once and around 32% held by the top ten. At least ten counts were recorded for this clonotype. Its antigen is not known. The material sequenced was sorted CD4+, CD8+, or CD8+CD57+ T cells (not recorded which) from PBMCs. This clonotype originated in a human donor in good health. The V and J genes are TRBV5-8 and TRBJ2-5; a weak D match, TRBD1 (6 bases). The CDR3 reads CASSLETGLQETQYF. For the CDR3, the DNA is TGTGCCAGCAGCTTGGAGACAGGCCTCCAAGAGACCCAGTACTTC.